The 3 T cell receptor beta chains below all came from one sample that was sequenced in a study of control samples from healthy donors and cancer patients. This table comes from immunoSEQ multiplex PCR, and its TCRdb copy is limited to in-frame clones, with some not included. The data show about 92,000 clones, approximately 78% seen once. Specimen: blood. The receptors shown here come from a woman in her fifties or sixties in good health.

This chain connects TRBV7-2 to TRBJ2-7; D perhaps matches TRBD1 (5 bases). Germline V gives CDR1 SGHTA, CDR2 FQGNSA. V was clipped by 1 base and J by 3 bases, with 19 bases between them. This CDR3 region has 17 residues. CDR3 region: CASSLGPSRQRSYEQYF. CDR3 in DNA: TGTGCCAGCAGCTTAGGCCCCTCTCGACAGAGAAGCTACGAGCAGTACTTC. The full variable domain, with the rest looked up from reference TRBV7-2 and TRBJ2-7, is GAGVSQSPSNKVTEKGKDVELRCDPISGHTALYWYRQSLGQGLEFLIYFQGNSAPDKSGLPSDRFSAERTGGSVSTLTIQRTQQEDSAVYLCASSLGPSRQRSYEQYFGPGTRLTVT.

In DNA form, the CDR3 reads TGTGCCAGCAGCTCCCAGAAATACAATGAGCAGTTCTTC. Amino acid sequence: CASSSQKYNEQFF. The chain employs TRBV7-2 and TRBJ2-1; D ambiguous. Germline CDR1 is SGHTA and CDR2 is FQGNSA. The V and J ends lost 4 bases and 4 bases respectively, with 8 bases between them. CDR3 size: 13 residues.

The CDR3 here is CASSRRDETQYF. Here the CDR3 DNA reads TGTGCCAGCAGCCGGAGAGATGAGACCCAGTACTTC. The rearrangement joins TRBV7-2 to TRBJ2-5; no definite D call. CDR1 SGHTA and CDR2 FQGNSA come from the germline V gene. The CDR3 covers 12 residues. The ends were cut back, 5 bases at V and 5 bases at J, with 9 bases in the middle.